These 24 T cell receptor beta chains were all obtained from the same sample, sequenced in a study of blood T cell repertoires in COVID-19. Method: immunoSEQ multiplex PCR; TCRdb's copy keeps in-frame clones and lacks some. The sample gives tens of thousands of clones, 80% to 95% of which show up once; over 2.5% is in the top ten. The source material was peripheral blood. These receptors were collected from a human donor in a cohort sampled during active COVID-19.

The CDR3 region has the DNA TGTGCCAGCAGCCAAGATCGAGGGGGATGGACTGAAGCTTTCTTT. This gives the protein CASSQDRGGWTEAFF. The genes are TRBV14 and TRBJ1-1; a possible D gene is TRBD1 (6 bases). Trimming pared 0 bases from V and 5 bases from J, leaving 13 bases between. Per the germline V gene, CDR1 is SGHDN and CDR2 is FVKESK. This CDR3 has 15 amino acids.

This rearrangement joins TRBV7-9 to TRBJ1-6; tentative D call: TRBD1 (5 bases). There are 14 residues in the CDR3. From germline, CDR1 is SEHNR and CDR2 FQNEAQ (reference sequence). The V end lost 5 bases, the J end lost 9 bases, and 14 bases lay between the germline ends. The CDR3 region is CASSPMGGFSPLHF. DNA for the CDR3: TGTGCCAGCAGCCCTATGGGGGGTTTTTCACCCCTCCACTTT.

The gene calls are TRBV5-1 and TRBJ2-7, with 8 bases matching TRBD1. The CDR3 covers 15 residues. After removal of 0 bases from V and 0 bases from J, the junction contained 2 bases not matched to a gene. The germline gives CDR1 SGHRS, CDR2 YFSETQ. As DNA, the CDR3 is TGCGCCAGCAGCTTGGGGACAGGGAGCTCCTACGAGCAGTACTTC. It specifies CASSLGTGSSYEQYF.

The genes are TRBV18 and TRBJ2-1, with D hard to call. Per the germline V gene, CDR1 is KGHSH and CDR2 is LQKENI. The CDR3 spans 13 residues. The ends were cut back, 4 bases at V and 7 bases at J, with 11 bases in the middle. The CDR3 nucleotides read TGTGCCAGCTCACTATCAGGCGCGAATGAGCAGTTCTTC. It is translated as CASSLSGANEQFF.

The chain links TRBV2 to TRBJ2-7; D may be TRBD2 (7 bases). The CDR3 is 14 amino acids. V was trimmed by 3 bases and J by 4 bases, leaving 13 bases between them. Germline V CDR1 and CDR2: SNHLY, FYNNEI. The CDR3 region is CASSEEGGQYEQYF. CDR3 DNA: TGTGCCAGCAGTGAGGAGGGGGGGCAGTACGAGCAGTACTTC.

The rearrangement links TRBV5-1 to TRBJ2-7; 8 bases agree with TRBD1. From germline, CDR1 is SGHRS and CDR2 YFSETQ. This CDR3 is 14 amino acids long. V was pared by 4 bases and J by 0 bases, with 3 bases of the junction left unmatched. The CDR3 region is CASSGGQGSYEQYF. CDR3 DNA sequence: TGCGCCAGCAGCGGCGGACAGGGCTCCTACGAGCAGTACTTC.

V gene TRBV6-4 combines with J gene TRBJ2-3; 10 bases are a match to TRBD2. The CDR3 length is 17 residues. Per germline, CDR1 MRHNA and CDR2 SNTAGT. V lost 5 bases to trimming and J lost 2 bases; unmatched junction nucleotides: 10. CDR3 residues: CASSRQKREGPTDTQYF. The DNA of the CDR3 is TGTGCCAGCAGTCGGCAGAAGCGGGAGGGCCCCACAGATACGCAGTATTTT.

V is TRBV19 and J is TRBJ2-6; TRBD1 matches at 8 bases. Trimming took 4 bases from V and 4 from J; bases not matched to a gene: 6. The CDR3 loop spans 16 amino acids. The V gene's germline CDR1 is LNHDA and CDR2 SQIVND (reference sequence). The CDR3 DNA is TGTGCCAGTAGTAAGGACAGGGTTACAGGGGCCAACGTCCTGACTTTC. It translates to CASSKDRVTGANVLTF.

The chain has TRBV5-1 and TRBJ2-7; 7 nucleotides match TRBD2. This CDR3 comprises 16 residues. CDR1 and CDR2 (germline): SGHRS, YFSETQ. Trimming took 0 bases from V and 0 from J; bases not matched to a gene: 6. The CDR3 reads CASSLGVSGYSYEQYF. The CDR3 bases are TGCGCCAGCAGCTTGGGCGTTAGCGGGTACTCCTACGAGCAGTACTTC.

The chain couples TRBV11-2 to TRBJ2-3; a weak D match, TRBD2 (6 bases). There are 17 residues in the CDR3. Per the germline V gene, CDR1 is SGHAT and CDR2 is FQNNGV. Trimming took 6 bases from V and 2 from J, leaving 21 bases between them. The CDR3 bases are TGTGCCAGCAGTCTAACAGCCCGGGAGTCCCCCACAGATACGCAGTATTTT. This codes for CASSLTARESPTDTQYF.

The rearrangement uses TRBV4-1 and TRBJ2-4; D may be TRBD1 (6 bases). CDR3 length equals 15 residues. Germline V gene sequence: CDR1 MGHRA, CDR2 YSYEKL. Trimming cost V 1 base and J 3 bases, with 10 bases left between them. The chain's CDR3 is CASSQGYRDKNIQYF. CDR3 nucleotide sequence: TGCGCCAGCAGCCAAGGATACAGGGACAAAAACATTCAGTACTTC.

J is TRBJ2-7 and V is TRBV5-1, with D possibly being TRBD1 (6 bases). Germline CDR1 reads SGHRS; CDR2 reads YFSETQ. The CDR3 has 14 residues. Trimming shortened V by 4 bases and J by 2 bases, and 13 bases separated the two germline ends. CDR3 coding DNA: TGCGCCAGCAGCCTACTCGACAGGCCCTACGAGCAGTACTTC. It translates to CASSLLDRPYEQYF.

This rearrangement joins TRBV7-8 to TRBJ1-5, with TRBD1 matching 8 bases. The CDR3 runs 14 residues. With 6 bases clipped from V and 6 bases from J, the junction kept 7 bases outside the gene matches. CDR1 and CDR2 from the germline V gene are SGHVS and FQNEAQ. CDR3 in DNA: TGTGCCAGCAGTCACCGACAGGGGACTCAGCCCCAGCATTTT. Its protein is CASSHRQGTQPQHF.

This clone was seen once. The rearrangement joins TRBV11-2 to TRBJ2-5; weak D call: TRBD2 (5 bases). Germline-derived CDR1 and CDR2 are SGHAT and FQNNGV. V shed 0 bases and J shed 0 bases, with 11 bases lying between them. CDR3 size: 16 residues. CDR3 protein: CASSLDQRRYQETQYF. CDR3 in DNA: TGTGCCAGCAGCTTAGATCAGCGGAGGTACCAAGAGACCCAGTACTTC.

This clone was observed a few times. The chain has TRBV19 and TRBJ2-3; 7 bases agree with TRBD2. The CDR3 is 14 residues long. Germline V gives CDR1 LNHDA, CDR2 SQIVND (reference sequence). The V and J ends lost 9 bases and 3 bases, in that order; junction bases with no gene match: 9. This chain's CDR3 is CASRTREVTDTQYF. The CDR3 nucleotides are TGTGCCAGCCGAACCCGGGAGGTAACAGATACGCAGTATTTT.

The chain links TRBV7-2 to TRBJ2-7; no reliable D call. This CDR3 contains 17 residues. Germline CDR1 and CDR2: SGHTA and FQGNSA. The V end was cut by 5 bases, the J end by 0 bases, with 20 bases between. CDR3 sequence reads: CASSPYPQVPFSYEQYF. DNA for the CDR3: TGTGCCAGCAGCCCCTACCCTCAGGTCCCCTTCTCCTACGAGCAGTACTTC.

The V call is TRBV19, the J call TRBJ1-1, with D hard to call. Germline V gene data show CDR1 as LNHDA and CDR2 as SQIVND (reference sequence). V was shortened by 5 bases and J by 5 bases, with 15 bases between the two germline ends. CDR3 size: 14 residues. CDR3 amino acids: CASSARSTRTEAFF. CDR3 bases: TGTGCCAGTAGTGCCCGCAGCACGAGGACTGAAGCTTTCTTT.

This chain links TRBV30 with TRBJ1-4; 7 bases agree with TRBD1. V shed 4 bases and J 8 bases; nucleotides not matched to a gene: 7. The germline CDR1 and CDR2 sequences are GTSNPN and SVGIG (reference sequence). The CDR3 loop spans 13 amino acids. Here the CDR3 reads CAWNAGGREKLFF. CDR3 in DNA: TGTGCCTGGAACGCAGGGGGTAGAGAAAAACTGTTTTTT.

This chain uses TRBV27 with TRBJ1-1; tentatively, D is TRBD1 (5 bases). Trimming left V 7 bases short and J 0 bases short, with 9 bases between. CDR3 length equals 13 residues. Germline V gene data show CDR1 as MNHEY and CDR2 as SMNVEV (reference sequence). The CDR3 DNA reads TGTGCCAGCAATGGACACATGAACACTGAAGCTTTCTTT. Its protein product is CASNGHMNTEAFF.

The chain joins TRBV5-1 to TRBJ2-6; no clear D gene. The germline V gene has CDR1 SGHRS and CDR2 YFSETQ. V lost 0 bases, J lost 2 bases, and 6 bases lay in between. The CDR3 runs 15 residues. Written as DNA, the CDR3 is TGCGCCAGCAGCTTGGGAGCTCCTGGGGCCAACGTCCTGACTTTC. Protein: CASSLGAPGANVLTF.

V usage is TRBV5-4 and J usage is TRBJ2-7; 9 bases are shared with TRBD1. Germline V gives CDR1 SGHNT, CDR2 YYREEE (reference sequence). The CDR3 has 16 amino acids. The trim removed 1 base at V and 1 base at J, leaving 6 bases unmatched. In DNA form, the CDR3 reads TGTGCCAGCAGCTTGTTTGTGACAGGGGGGTCCTACGAGCAGTACTTC. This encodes CASSLFVTGGSYEQYF.

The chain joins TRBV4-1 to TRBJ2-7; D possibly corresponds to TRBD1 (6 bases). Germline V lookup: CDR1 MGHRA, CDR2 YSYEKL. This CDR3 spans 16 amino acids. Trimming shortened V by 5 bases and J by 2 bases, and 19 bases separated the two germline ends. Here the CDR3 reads CASSVQSGTPTYEQYF. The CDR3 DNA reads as TGCGCCAGCAGCGTACAATCCGGGACACCAACCTACGAGCAGTACTTC.

CDR3 loop: CASSLVPSGSYEQYF. CDR3 nucleotides: TGTGCCAGCAGCTTAGTCCCTAGCGGGAGTTACGAGCAGTACTTC. The chain has TRBV11-2 and TRBJ2-7; 10 nucleotides agree with TRBD2. The V and J ends lost 1 base and 4 bases, in that order; junction bases with no gene match: 4. Germline V gives CDR1 SGHAT, CDR2 FQNNGV. This CDR3 comprises 15 residues.

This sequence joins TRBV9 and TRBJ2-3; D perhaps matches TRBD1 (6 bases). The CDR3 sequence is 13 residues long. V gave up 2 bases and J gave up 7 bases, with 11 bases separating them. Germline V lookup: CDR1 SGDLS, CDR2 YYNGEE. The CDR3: CASSVRDTYTQYF. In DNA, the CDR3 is TGTGCCAGCAGCGTCCGGGACACCTATACGCAGTATTTT.